Listed below are T cell receptor beta chains from one sample, sequenced in a study of patients and donors after allogeneic stem cell transplantation. TCRdb re-called the RT-PCR reads through MiXCR, storing one row per CDR3 protein. The repertoire includes 100,000 to 120,000 distinct CDR3 sequences, 35% to 45% of them detected once, and around 30% sits in the top ten. Sample: blood, either unsorted or a sorted T cell fraction (not recorded which). Receptors originate from a human donor who was either an allogeneic HSCT recipient or a stem cell or donor lymphocyte infusion donor (not recorded which). It is not recorded whose cells these are; they may come from a transplant donor. Each CDR3 is given with its conserved first and last residue. The D gene is left open where the match is weak. Clone size is not always given. Where it is, it says once, few, many or a class for expanded clones.

v_gene: TRBV5-1; abundance: few; j_gene: TRBJ2-7; d_gene: .; CDR3nt: TGCGCCAGCAGCTCCGACAGGACCAACTACGAGCAGTACTTC; CDR3aa: CASSSDRTNYEQYF
v_gene: TRBV7-7; abundance: once; j_gene: TRBJ2-1; d_gene: .; CDR3nt: TGTGCCAGCAGCTTGACTCCAGGGGTAGGGTACAATGAGCAGTTCTTC; CDR3aa: CASSLTPGVGYNEQFF
v_gene: TRBV7-2; abundance: .; j_gene: TRBJ1-3; d_gene: TRBD1; CDR3nt: TGTGCCAGCAGCCTTTACAGGGGAGACACCATATATTTT; CDR3aa: CASSLYRGDTIYF
v_gene: TRBV5-4; abundance: .; j_gene: TRBJ2-3; d_gene: TRBD2; CDR3nt: TGTGCCAGCAGCTTCGACAAGCGGGGTGTGGATACGCAGTATTTT; CDR3aa: CASSFDKRGVDTQYF
v_gene: TRBV4-2; abundance: .; j_gene: TRBJ2-7; d_gene: .; CDR3nt: TGTGCCAGCAGCCACGGCCTCGGAAGGCCCTTCTACGAGCAGTACTTC; CDR3aa: CASSHGLGRPFYEQYF
v_gene: TRBV4-3; abundance: .; j_gene: TRBJ2-7; d_gene: .; CDR3nt: TGCGCCAGCAGCCATGCTTTATGGAACAACCCCTACGAGCAGTACTTC; CDR3aa: CASSHALWNNPYEQYF
v_gene: TRBV6-5; abundance: few; j_gene: TRBJ1-2; d_gene: .; CDR3nt: TGTGCCAGCAGTTACGAACGGGGGCATGTCTATGGCTACACCTTC; CDR3aa: CASSYERGHVYGYTF
v_gene: TRBV18; abundance: .; j_gene: TRBJ2-3; d_gene: TRBD2; CDR3nt: TGTGCCAGCTCACCACTAGCGGGAGGGCCCTCGGATACGCAGTATTTT; CDR3aa: CASSPLAGGPSDTQYF
v_gene: TRBV12-3/TRBV12-4; abundance: .; j_gene: TRBJ1-5; d_gene: TRBD1; CDR3nt: TGTGCCAGCAGCCCCAGGGGGCTTTCGCCCCAGCATTTT; CDR3aa: CASSPRGLSPQHF
v_gene: TRBV7-2; abundance: .; j_gene: TRBJ1-5; d_gene: .; CDR3nt: TGTGCCAGCAGTCCCCCCGGCAGGGGATCTGCCAAGCATTTT; CDR3aa: CASSPPGRGSAKHF
v_gene: TRBV3-1; abundance: .; j_gene: TRBJ1-4; d_gene: .; CDR3nt: TGTGCCAGCAGCCAGGGGGCATCCGGCGGAAAACTGTTTTTT; CDR3aa: CASSQGASGGKLFF
v_gene: TRBV28; abundance: .; j_gene: TRBJ2-3; d_gene: .; CDR3nt: TGTGCCAGCAGTTTTGGGTCAGATACGCAGTATTTT; CDR3aa: CASSFGSDTQYF
v_gene: TRBV6-6; abundance: .; j_gene: TRBJ1-3; d_gene: .; CDR3nt: TGTGCCAGCAGTCCACTAATCTTGGGTTCTGGAAACACCATATATTTT; CDR3aa: CASSPLILGSGNTIYF
v_gene: TRBV6-5; abundance: .; j_gene: TRBJ1-2; d_gene: TRBD1; CDR3nt: TGTGCCAGCAGTTACCGAACCCCCGGGACAGGGCCTACCTATGGCTACACCTTC; CDR3aa: CASSYRTPGTGPTYGYTF
v_gene: TRBV20-1; abundance: .; j_gene: TRBJ2-1; d_gene: TRBD2; CDR3nt: TGCAGTGCTAGATTAGCGGGAGCGATAAATGAGCAGTTCTTC; CDR3aa: CSARLAGAINEQFF
v_gene: TRBV28; abundance: .; j_gene: TRBJ2-7; d_gene: .; CDR3nt: TGTGCCAGCAGTCCGTACTCCCGAGGAAGCTCCTACGAGCAGTACTTC; CDR3aa: CASSPYSRGSSYEQYF
v_gene: TRBV7-2; abundance: .; j_gene: TRBJ2-1; d_gene: .; CDR3nt: TGTGCCAGCAGCTTAGTATATGATAGGGTCTTC; CDR3aa: CASSLVYDRVF
v_gene: TRBV18; abundance: .; j_gene: TRBJ1-4; d_gene: .; CDR3nt: TGTGCCAGCTCACCACTTAATGAAAAACTGTTTTTT; CDR3aa: CASSPLNEKLFF
v_gene: TRBV4-2; abundance: many; j_gene: TRBJ1-1; d_gene: .; CDR3nt: TGTGCCAGCGGACCGAACACTGAAGCTTTCTTT; CDR3aa: CASGPNTEAFF
v_gene: TRBV7-2; abundance: many; j_gene: TRBJ1-5; d_gene: .; CDR3nt: TGTGCCAGCAGCCTATTGACAGGAAATCAGCCCCAGCATTTT; CDR3aa: CASSLLTGNQPQHF
v_gene: TRBV20-1; abundance: .; j_gene: TRBJ2-3; d_gene: TRBD2; CDR3nt: TGCAGTGCTAGAGTAGGTAGCGGGAGCGCAGATACGCAGTATTTT; CDR3aa: CSARVGSGSADTQYF
v_gene: TRBV11-2; abundance: many; j_gene: TRBJ1-1; d_gene: .; CDR3nt: TGTGCCAGCAGCCCTCAATGGGGGTGGACTGAAGCTTTCTTT; CDR3aa: CASSPQWGWTEAFF
v_gene: TRBV12-3/TRBV12-4; abundance: .; j_gene: TRBJ2-1; d_gene: .; CDR3nt: TGTGCCAGCAGTTTCAGCGGGCCCTCCTACAATGAGCAGTTCTTC; CDR3aa: CASSFSGPSYNEQFF
v_gene: TRBV5-1; abundance: .; j_gene: TRBJ2-5; d_gene: .; CDR3nt: TGCGCCAGCGGCCGACTAGGGGAGACCCAGTACTTC; CDR3aa: CASGRLGETQYF
v_gene: TRBV28; abundance: .; j_gene: TRBJ2-1; d_gene: .; CDR3nt: TGTGCCAGCTCCGGGACCCAGCAGTTCTTC; CDR3aa: CASSGTQQFF
v_gene: TRBV25-1; abundance: .; j_gene: TRBJ1-2; d_gene: .; CDR3nt: TGTGCCAGCAGTGAAATTAGCCCCAGGGACGGCTACACCTTC; CDR3aa: CASSEISPRDGYTF